The next 15 T cell receptor beta chains were all read from a single sample in a study of cytomegalovirus exposure and HLA in healthy donors. Primers for the PCR totalled 60 Vbeta and 13 Jbeta. The repertoire was sequenced with immunoSEQ multiplex PCR; TCRdb's copy has only in-frame clones and lacks some. Of about 100,000 clones listed, around three quarters are singletons. Specimen: PBMCs. Receptors were obtained from a woman aged 45-59 years in good health and CMV-seropositive.

This clone was observed a handful of times. The V and J genes are TRBV6-5 and TRBJ1-2; the D is unclear. The V end was cut by 5 bases, the J end by 5 bases, with 9 bases between. Germline lookup yields CDR1 MNHEY and CDR2 SVGAGI. The CDR3 length is 12 residues. CDR3 sequence: CASSPGAYGYTF. In DNA, the CDR3 is TGTGCCAGCAGTCCGGGAGCATATGGCTACACCTTC.

The chain links TRBV5-4 to TRBJ2-1; D might be TRBD1 (6 bases). Germline V gives CDR1 SGHNT, CDR2 YYREEE (reference sequence). This CDR3 contains 13 residues. The germline V and J ends were trimmed by 1 base and 6 bases, with 8 bases remaining between them. CDR3 coding DNA: TGTGCCAGCAGCTTGCCAGGGGCCAATGAGCAGTTCTTC. As protein: CASSLPGANEQFF.

The chain has TRBV2 and TRBJ1-3; the D gene is possibly TRBD1 (5 bases). V was shortened by 1 base and J by 3 bases, with 19 bases between the two germline ends. The CDR3 consists of 18 residues. CDR1 is SNHLY and CDR2 is FYNNEI in the germline V gene. CDR3 region: CASSEGWRGSGFGNTIYF. CDR3 coding DNA: TGTGCCAGCAGTGAAGGGTGGAGGGGAAGTGGCTTTGGAAACACCATATATTTT.

V and J are TRBV19 and TRBJ1-1; 9 bases align to TRBD1. Germline values: CDR1 LNHDA, CDR2 SQIVND (reference sequence). The CDR3 spans 14 residues. V lost 4 bases and J lost 5; bases outside the gene matches: 5. The CDR3 DNA follows: TGTGCCAGTAGTAGCGGACAGGGGAAGACTGAAGCTTTCTTT. Protein product: CASSSGQGKTEAFF.

This chain joins TRBV6-1 and TRBJ2-7; 8 nucleotides match TRBD1. The CDR3 runs to 14 residues. Germline V lookup: CDR1 MNHNS, CDR2 SASEGT. Trimming removed 2 bases from V and 10 bases from J; junction bases left unmatched: 10. For the CDR3, the DNA is TGTGCCAGCAGTGAATATTCGGACAGGGCAGAACAGTACTTC. Its protein product is CASSEYSDRAEQYF.

This clone was seen once. This sequence joins TRBV6-1 and TRBJ1-1; D is unclear. Germline V gene sequence: CDR1 MNHNS, CDR2 SASEGT. The V and J ends lost 6 bases and 2 bases respectively, with 10 bases between them. The CDR3 length is 13 residues. As DNA, the CDR3 is TGTGCCAGCAGCTTACATAGCAACACTGAAGCTTTCTTT. Its protein is CASSLHSNTEAFF.

This rearrangement joins TRBV7-9 to TRBJ1-5; no clear D. V shed 0 bases and J shed 7 bases, with 19 bases lying between them. Per germline, CDR1 SEHNR and CDR2 FQNEAQ (reference sequence). The CDR3 extends over 17 amino acids. The DNA of the CDR3 is TGTGCCAGCAGCTTAGCCCTGAGAGGGAGGCAAGAACAGCCCCAGCATTTT. This encodes CASSLALRGRQEQPQHF.

In nucleotides, the CDR3 is TGTGCCAGCAGCCAAGCTTACTCCTACGAGCAGTACTTC. Translating it yields CASSQAYSYEQYF. The genes are TRBV14 and TRBJ2-5; D ambiguous. The DNA matches TRBJ2-7 better at its end, which makes the J call doubtful. The CDR3 contains 13 residues. The germline gives CDR1 SGHDN, CDR2 FVKESK.

This clone was found once. The chain has TRBV7-2 and TRBJ2-2; no clear D gene. CDR1 and CDR2 from the germline V gene are SGHTA and FQGNSA. This CDR3 spans 16 amino acids. V lost 2 bases and J lost 0, with 10 bases in between. This CDR3 is CASSLLAGANTGELFF. CDR3 bases: TGTGCCAGCAGCTTACTCGCCGGAGCGAACACCGGGGAGCTGTTTTTT.

The rearrangement links TRBV7-3 to TRBJ2-2, with 9 bases identical to TRBD2. The CDR3 spans 19 residues. J was trimmed by 0 bases and V by 5 bases; bases with no gene match: 13. Germline CDR1 and CDR2: SGHTA and FQGTGA. CDR3 sequence reads: CASSRRVIAGAPNTGELFF. CDR3 bases: TGTGCCAGCAGCCGCAGGGTAATAGCGGGGGCACCGAACACCGGGGAGCTGTTTTTT.

CDR3 DNA sequence: TGTGCCAGCAGTCAGCCGGGACTAGCGGGATCAAGGGAGTTCTTC. It codes for CASSQPGLAGSREFF. This sequence joins TRBV6-5 and TRBJ2-1; 13 bases are a match to TRBD2. V dropped 5 bases and J dropped 14; count of bases not matched to a gene: 12. CDR1 and CDR2 (germline): MNHEY, SVGAGI. The CDR3 has 15 amino acids.

Regarding this clone: The junction and the germline gene differ at one end; a read error may be behind it. Other DNA sequences in the sample encode the same CDR3. The rearrangement joins TRBV6-5 to TRBJ1-3; TRBD1 is a possible D gene (6 bases). The CDR3 is 15 residues long. Germline-derived CDR1 and CDR2 are MNHEY and SVGAGI. DNA of the CDR3: TGCGCCAGCAGTCTCGGACAGAGCTCTGGAAACACCATATATTTT. Its translation is CASSLGQSSGNTIYF.

The CDR3 region has the DNA TGTGCTAGTGCCCTAGGGGGTGGGGACACCTATGGCTACACCTTC. Translating gives CASALGGGDTYGYTF. This chain connects TRBV12-5 to TRBJ1-2, with D tentatively TRBD1 (6 bases). The CDR3 spans 15 residues. Trimming took off 7 bases at V and 4 bases at J, with 19 bases between the two ends. Germline V CDR1 and CDR2: LGHNT, FRNRAP.

The CDR3 loop is CASSLEDRGKDTQYF. The CDR3 DNA follows: TGCGCCAGCAGCCTAGAGGACAGGGGGAAAGATACGCAGTATTTT. The chain couples TRBV4-1 to TRBJ2-3; 10 bases agree with TRBD1. Germline trimming cut 4 bases from V and 5 bases from J; bases unmatched to any gene: 6. Germline V lookup: CDR1 MGHRA, CDR2 YSYEKL. The CDR3 is 15 amino acids.

The chain couples TRBV4-1 to TRBJ2-7, with a weak D call TRBD1 (6 bases). Deletions cut 4 bases from V and 2 bases from J, with 24 bases between. The germline V gene encodes CDR1 MGHRA and CDR2 YSYEKL. The CDR3 is 18 residues long. CDR3 amino acids: CASSPGQSGDYPPYEQYF. DNA for the CDR3: TGCGCCAGCAGCCCTGGACAGTCCGGTGATTACCCCCCCTACGAGCAGTACTTC.